This TCR beta chain was identified in a study of shared clonotypes between healthy human individuals. It was at deep level that the assay was run. Some clones are missing from TCRdb's copy, which holds only in-frame ones; the method was immunoSEQ multiplex PCR. The data contain about 2.4 million clones, 85% to 95% of them singletons. The study, taken as a whole, reports: Rarefaction analysis demonstrated incomplete sorted-subset sequencing notwithstanding large depth. It was anticipated that sequencing depth would influence how many clonotypes donors shared.

Germline assignment: CDR1 SGHAT and CDR2 FQNNGV. Trimming at V came to 2 bases and at J to 5 bases, leaving 9 bases not matched to a gene. The CDR3 has 16 amino acids. Of note for this clone: What it binds is not known.

V gene TRBV11-2 combines with J gene TRBJ2-3; 8 nucleotides match TRBD2. Sequenced sample: naive CD4+ T cells sorted from blood. This sample's subset: CD45RA+ positively selected. The sequence was collected from a man younger than 35 in good health. In DNA form, the CDR3 reads TGTGCCAGCAGCTTAAGACGGGGGGGCCCTCGAGATACGCAGTATTTT. Its protein is CASSLRRGGPRDTQYF.